This T cell receptor beta chain was retrieved from a study of tissue T cells after allogeneic stem cell transplantation. Germline CDR1 and CDR2: GKSSPN and SITVG. The CDR3 contains 14 residues. V lost 0 bases, J lost 0 bases, and 6 bases lay in between. Measured with immunoSEQ multiplex PCR; TCRdb has only the in-frame clones, and not every one. Of about 15,000 clones in the sample, roughly two thirds were seen once. This clone was recorded a few times. Gene and germline names: mouse. The read finishes 1 residue shy of the CDR3 end, and the germline J gene is used to complete it. The sequence came from a female BALB/c mouse in good health. The strain's MHC type: H2-d. The chain is built from TRBV31 and TRBJ1-3; D not certain. The material sequenced was spleen. The CDR3 reads CAWSLTYSGNTLYF. The CDR3 DNA, read in part, is TGTGCCTGGAGTCTGACATATTCTGGAAATACGCTCTAT.